This T cell receptor (beta chain) was documented in a study of low-dose radiotherapy and immunotherapy resistance in tumors. Time point reported: before trial treatment. Eligibility required advanced solid tumors lacking tumor-infiltrating lymphocytes. TCR amplification involved 15 to 25 PCR cycles with a constant-region primer and V-primer adapter. TCRdb reprocessed the reads with MiXCR, giving one entry per CDR3 protein. The table includes some 45,000 distinct CDR3 sequences, about an eighth detected once. This clonotype was observed at least ten times. Germline V gene lookup returns CDR1 DFQATT and CDR2 SNEGSKA (reference sequence). The CDR3 has 10 amino acids. V lost 6 bases to trimming and J lost 8 bases, with 10 bases between them.

The sequenced sample was PBMCs, obtained before treatment. The TCR sequence derives from a female donor with ovarian cancer. The rearrangement uses TRBV20-1 and TRBJ1-2, with no clear D. The CDR3 DNA reads as TGCAGTGCGAGACCGGTGGGCTACACCTTC. Translation: CSARPVGYTF.